This TCR beta chain was documented in a study of blood T cell repertoires in COVID-19. Overall study: Samples came from the United States, Italy and Spain, spanning acute and convalescent COVID-19. The cDNA or gDNA used as material had been derived from T cells, B-cell-depleted T cells, or PBMCs.

In the source study's methods: Reference gene primer amplification in the assay estimated nucleated cell counts. Libraries were prepared by immunoSEQ multiplex PCR; TCRdb keeps only in-frame clonotypes and omits some of them. Clone size and the V and J calls come from that table; the DNA yielded D and trimming. The sample lists around 130,000 clones, about 88% occurring once. V gave up 3 bases and J gave up 4 bases; unmatched junction bases: 3. Germline-derived CDR1 and CDR2 are LGHDT and YNNKEL (reference sequence). The CDR3 has 13 residues. The receptor's source is a man aged 35 to 55 with acute COVID-19. V is TRBV3-1 (or the pseudogene TRBV3-2) and J is TRBJ2-7, with 7 bases aligning to TRBD1. The sample taken for sequencing was PBMCs or T cells enriched from blood (not recorded which). The CDR3 loop is CASSHEGAYEQYF. CDR3 sequence (DNA): TGTGCCAGCAGCCATGAGGGGGCTTACGAGCAGTACTTC.